Each of the 6 T cell receptor beta chains below was sequenced from the same sample in a study of shared clonotypes between healthy human individuals. Here immunoSEQ multiplex PCR was the method, and the copy in TCRdb shows in-frame clones only, minus some. The data show about 2.1 million clones, with under 95% seen just once and around 1.7% held by the top ten. CD8 cells regarded as naive lacked CD45RO, were positively chosen for CCR7, and omitted terminally differentiated effector memory CD45RA+ cells. The material sequenced was naive CD8+ T cells from PBMCs. These TCRs come from a man aged 18 to 29 in good health. Some clones in this sample may be carry-over from other donors' samples.

J is TRBJ1-5 and V is TRBV1. TRBV1 is flagged as a pseudogene. The CDR3 sequence is 21 residues long. The CDR3 region is CTSSQVEGSRLRIDSNQPQHF. The DNA for the CDR3 is TGCACCAGCAGCCAAGTCGAAGGCAGCCGACTCCGTATCGATAGCAATCAGCCCCAGCATTTT.

The chain carries TRBV7-8 and TRBJ2-1, with D tentatively TRBD1 (6 bases). CDR3 length equals 15 residues. Germline V gene lookup returns CDR1 SGHVS and CDR2 FQNEAQ. V dropped 4 bases and J dropped 4 bases, with 14 bases sitting between them. CDR3 sequence reads: CASSSSGTRYNEQFF. The CDR3 bases are TGTGCCAGCAGCTCGTCCGGGACAAGATACAATGAGCAGTTCTTC.

The V and J genes are TRBV29-1 and TRBJ2-3, with TRBD2 as a possible D gene (6 bases). The V end was cut by 7 bases, the J end by 3 bases, with 20 bases between. The CDR3 loop spans 15 amino acids. Germline-derived CDR1 and CDR2 are SQVTM and ANQGSEA. The CDR3 nucleotides read TGCAGCGCCGCGGGACGGATACTGCGAACAGATACGCAGTATTTT. Translating gives CSAAGRILRTDTQYF.

J is TRBJ1-2 and V is TRBV29-1, with D possibly matching TRBD1 (6 bases). Germline CDR1 SQVTM, CDR2 ANQGSEA. Trimming removed 3 bases from V and 1 base from J, with 15 bases in between. CDR3 length: 15 residues. In nucleotides, the CDR3 is TGCAGCGTTGATCCTGGGACACCCAGTAACTATGGCTACACCTTC. Protein: CSVDPGTPSNYGYTF.

CDR3 sequence: CASSMGTEYEQYF. The DNA of the CDR3 is TGTGCCAGCAGCATGGGGACTGAGTACGAGCAGTACTTC. The chain recombines TRBV5-4 with TRBJ2-7; D possibly corresponds to TRBD2 (6 bases). Germline V lookup: CDR1 SGHNT, CDR2 YYREEE (reference sequence). The CDR3 is made up of 13 amino acids. Between the trimmed V and J ends, which lost 4 bases and 4 bases, there was a span of 12 bases.

V gene TRBV19 combines with J gene TRBJ1-1, with 7 bases that match TRBD1. The germline gives CDR1 LNHDA, CDR2 SQIVND (reference sequence). This CDR3 region has 13 residues. V lost 3 bases, J lost 6 bases, and 4 bases stayed unmatched. The CDR3 loop is CASSIEGAPEAFF. The CDR3 nucleotides are TGTGCCAGTAGTATCGAGGGGGCCCCTGAAGCTTTCTTT.